Listed here are 9 T cell receptor beta chains from one sample, sequenced in a study of blood T cell repertoires in COVID-19. The protocol was immunoSEQ multiplex PCR, while the TCRdb copy is restricted to in-frame clones and leaves out a portion. The table includes roughly 180,000 clones, roughly 77% detected once. Sequencing was performed on peripheral blood. These TCRs come from a woman older than 75 with COVID-19, enrolled during active disease.

The chain recombines TRBV9 with TRBJ1-2; TRBD1 might be the D (6 bases). With 3 bases removed from V and 4 bases from J, the gap between germline ends came to 10 bases. Germline assignment: CDR1 SGDLS and CDR2 YYNGEE. There are 13 residues in the CDR3. The CDR3 loop is CASSATDSYGYTF. The CDR3 region has the DNA TGTGCCAGCAGCGCCACGGACAGCTATGGCTACACCTTC.

The chain uses TRBV4-3 and TRBJ1-1; 7 bases are a match to TRBD1. This CDR3 comprises 16 residues. V lost 0 bases, J lost 1 base, and 5 bases stayed unmatched. From germline, CDR1 is LGHNA and CDR2 YSLEER. CDR3 in amino acids: CASSQDRDSSNTEAFF. DNA for the CDR3: TGCGCCAGCAGCCAAGATCGGGACAGTTCGAACACTGAAGCTTTCTTT.

The V call is TRBV28, the J call TRBJ2-7; 9 bases fit TRBD1. The germline gives CDR1 MDHEN, CDR2 SYDVKM. The CDR3 runs 15 residues. J gave up 9 bases and V 7 bases, and 16 bases lay outside the gene matches. In nucleotides, the CDR3 is TGTGCCAGCACCATCCCGGGACAGGGCATCCCACGGCAGTACTTC. It specifies CASTIPGQGIPRQYF.

This rearrangement joins TRBV28 to TRBJ1-5; tentative D call: TRBD1 (5 bases). The CDR3 length is 12 residues. V lost 4 bases and J 6 bases, leaving 7 bases between the germline ends. CDR1 and CDR2 (germline): MDHEN, SYDVKM. Written as DNA, the CDR3 is TGTGCCAGCAGTTCAGGGCGTCAGCCCCAGCATTTT. This gives the protein CASSSGRQPQHF. The whole variable domain, filled in from reference TRBV28 and TRBJ1-5, reads DVKVTQSSRYLVKRTGEKVFLECVQDMDHENMFWYRQDPGLGLRLIYFSYDVKMKEKGDIPEGYSVSREKKERFSLILESASTNQTSMYLCASSSGRQPQHFGDGTRLSIL.

The sample holds a few counts of this clone. The V gene is TRBV6-5, the J gene TRBJ2-7; no firm D call. V lost 1 base, J lost 7 bases, and 11 bases lay in between. This CDR3 is built from 13 residues. The germline V gene has CDR1 MNHEY and CDR2 SVGAGI. This CDR3 reads CASSYLARGEQYF. DNA for the CDR3: TGTGCCAGCAGTTACTTGGCGCGCGGTGAGCAGTACTTC.

This clone was seen only a few times. The chain links TRBV2 to TRBJ2-3; 7 nucleotides line up with TRBD1. Trimming took 2 bases from V and 4 from J; bases not matched to a gene: 6. The CDR3 extends over 15 amino acids. Germline CDR1 and CDR2: SNHLY and FYNNEI. The CDR3 loop reads CASSESRQGADTQYF. The CDR3 coding sequence is TGTGCCAGCAGTGAATCTAGGCAGGGGGCAGATACGCAGTATTTT. Based on the CDR3 plus reference TRBV2 and TRBJ2-3, the full variable domain is EPEVTQTPSHQVTQMGQEVILRCVPISNHLYFYWYRQILGQKVEFLVSFYNNEISEKSEIFDDQFSVERPDGSNFTLKIRSTKLEDSAMYFCASSESRQGADTQYFGPGTRLTVL.

The chain uses TRBV10-3 and TRBJ2-2; TRBD2 agrees at 9 bases. In germline, CDR1 is ENHRY, CDR2 SYGVKD. After removal of 3 bases from V and 5 bases from J, the junction contained 1 base not matched to a gene. The CDR3 extends over 14 amino acids. DNA for the CDR3: TGTGCCATCAGTGATAGCGGGAGTACCGGGGAGCTGTTTTTT. Translating gives CAISDSGSTGELFF.

This chain connects TRBV29-1 to TRBJ1-2, with D maybe TRBD1 (6 bases). In germline, CDR1 is SQVTM, CDR2 ANQGSEA. V lost 4 bases and J 8 bases, leaving 14 bases between the germline ends. This CDR3 spans 12 amino acids. The CDR3 region is CSVGDTRFGYTF. DNA for the CDR3: TGCAGCGTTGGGGACACCCGATTCGGCTACACCTTC.

The chain uses TRBV5-1 and TRBJ2-5; 9 bases align to TRBD2. With V trimmed by 0 bases and J by 5 bases, 8 bases remained unmatched. The CDR3 has 16 residues. From germline, CDR1 is SGHRS and CDR2 YFSETQ. The CDR3 nucleotides are TGCGCCAGCAGCTTGGGGGTTAGCGGGGGCGGTGAGACCCAGTACTTC. It specifies CASSLGVSGGGETQYF.